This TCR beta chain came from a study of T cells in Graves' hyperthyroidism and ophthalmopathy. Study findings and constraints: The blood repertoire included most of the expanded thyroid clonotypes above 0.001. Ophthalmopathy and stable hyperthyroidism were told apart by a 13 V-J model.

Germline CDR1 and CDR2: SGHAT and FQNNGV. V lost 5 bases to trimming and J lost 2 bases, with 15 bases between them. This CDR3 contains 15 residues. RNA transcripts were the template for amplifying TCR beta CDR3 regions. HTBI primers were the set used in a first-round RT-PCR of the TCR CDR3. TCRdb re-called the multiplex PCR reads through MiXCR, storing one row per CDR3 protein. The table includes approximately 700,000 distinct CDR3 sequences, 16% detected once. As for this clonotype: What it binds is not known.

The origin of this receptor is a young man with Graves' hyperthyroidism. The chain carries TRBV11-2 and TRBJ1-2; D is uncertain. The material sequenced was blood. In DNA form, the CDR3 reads TGTGCCAGCAGCCAAGAATCCCCAGGAAACTATGGCTACACCTTC. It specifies CASSQESPGNYGYTF.